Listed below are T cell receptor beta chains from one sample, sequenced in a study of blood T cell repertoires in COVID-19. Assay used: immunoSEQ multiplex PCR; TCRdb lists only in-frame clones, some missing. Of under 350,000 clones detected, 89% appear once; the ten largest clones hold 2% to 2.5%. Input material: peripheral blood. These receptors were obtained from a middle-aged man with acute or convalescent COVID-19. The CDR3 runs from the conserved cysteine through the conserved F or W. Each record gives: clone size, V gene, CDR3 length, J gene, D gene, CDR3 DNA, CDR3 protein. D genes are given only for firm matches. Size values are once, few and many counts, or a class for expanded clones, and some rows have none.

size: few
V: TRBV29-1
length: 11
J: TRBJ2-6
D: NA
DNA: TGCAGCGCCTTATTAGCCAACGTCCTGACTTTC
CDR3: CSALLANVLTF

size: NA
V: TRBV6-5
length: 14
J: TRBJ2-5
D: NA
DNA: TGTGCCAGCAGTTACTCGGCTCTCCAAGAGACCCAGTACTTC
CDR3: CASSYSALQETQYF

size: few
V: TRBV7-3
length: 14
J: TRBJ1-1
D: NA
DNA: TGTGCCAGCAGCTCCGGGACATCGAACACTGAAGCTTTCTTT
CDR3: CASSSGTSNTEAFF

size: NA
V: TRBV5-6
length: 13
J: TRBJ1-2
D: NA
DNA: TGTGCCAGCACCCAAGGGGTCGGCTATGGCTACACCTTC
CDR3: CASTQGVGYGYTF

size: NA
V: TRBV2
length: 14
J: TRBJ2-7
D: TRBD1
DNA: TGTGCCAGCAGGGGGACAGGGCGGCCCCACGAGCAGTACTTC
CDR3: CASRGTGRPHEQYF

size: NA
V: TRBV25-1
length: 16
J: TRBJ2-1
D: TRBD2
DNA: TGTGCCAGCAGTGAATCGGGAGGGTATTCCTACAATGAGCAGTTCTTC
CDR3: CASSESGGYSYNEQFF

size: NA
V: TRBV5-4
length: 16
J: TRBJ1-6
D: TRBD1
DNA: TGTGCCAGCAGTCGAGAGCCGGGCAGGGGGCTTTCACCCCTCCACTTT
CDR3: CASSREPGRGLSPLHF

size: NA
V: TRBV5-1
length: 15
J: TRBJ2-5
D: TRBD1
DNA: TGCGCCAGCAGCGCCCAACAGGGGTGGGCAGAGACCCAGTACTTC
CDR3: CASSAQQGWAETQYF

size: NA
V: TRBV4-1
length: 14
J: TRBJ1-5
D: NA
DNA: TGCGCCAGCAGCCAATCCCCTTCAGGCCAGCCCCAGCATTTT
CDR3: CASSQSPSGQPQHF

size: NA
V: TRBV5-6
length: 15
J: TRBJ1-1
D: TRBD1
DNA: TGTGCCAGCAGCTTTCTGACAGGGCGGTTTACTGAAGCTTTCTTT
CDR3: CASSFLTGRFTEAFF

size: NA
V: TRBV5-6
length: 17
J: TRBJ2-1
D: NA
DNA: TGTGCCAGCAGCTTGGAAAGGGCGTCGACTGGGGGGAGTGAGCAGTTCTTC
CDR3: CASSLERASTGGSEQFF

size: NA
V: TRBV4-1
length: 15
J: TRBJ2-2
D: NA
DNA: TGCGCCAGCAGCCAAAAGACAGCGAACACCGGGGAGCTGTTTTTT
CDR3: CASSQKTANTGELFF

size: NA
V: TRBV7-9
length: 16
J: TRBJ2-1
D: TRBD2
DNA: TGTGCCAGCAGGCCAAGCGGGGGTTCCACCTACAATGAGCAGTTCTTC
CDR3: CASRPSGGSTYNEQFF

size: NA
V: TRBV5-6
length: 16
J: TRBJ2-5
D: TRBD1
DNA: TGTGCCAGCAGCTACGGGACAGGGTTGAGGATGGAGACCCAGTACTTC
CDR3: CASSYGTGLRMETQYF

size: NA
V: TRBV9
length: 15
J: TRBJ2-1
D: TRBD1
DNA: TGTGCCAGCAGCTTACGACAGGGGGATATCGATGAGCAGTTCTTC
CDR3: CASSLRQGDIDEQFF